Each of the 8 T cell receptor beta chains below was sequenced from the same sample in a study of Tregs in tolerant kidney transplant recipients. Clones were read by immunoSEQ multiplex PCR, and TCRdb kept only the in-frame ones, dropping some. The sample lists over 50,000 clones; around 80% were seen once. The sample was CD4+ T cells from blood. Receptors were obtained from a human donor in good health.

This clone occurred a few times. This rearrangement joins TRBV9 to TRBJ2-7, with a weak D call TRBD1 (6 bases). Germline V gene data show CDR1 as SGDLS and CDR2 as YYNGEE. V shed 0 bases and J shed 4 bases, with 8 bases lying between them. The CDR3 length is 13 residues. CDR3 amino acids: CASSVAQGYEQYF. DNA for the CDR3: TGTGCCAGCAGCGTAGCTCAGGGGTACGAGCAGTACTTC.

The chain is built from TRBV4-3 and TRBJ2-6, with unresolved D. Germline-derived CDR1 and CDR2 are LGHNA and YSLEER. Trimming removed 2 bases at V and 0 bases at J, with 5 bases between. This CDR3 has 15 residues. The CDR3 here is CASSQTVSGANVLTF. CDR3 nucleotides: TGCGCCAGCAGCCAAACCGTCTCTGGGGCCAACGTCCTGACTTTC.

This chain joins TRBV25-1 and TRBJ2-1, with TRBD2 matching over 10 bases. CDR1 and CDR2 from the germline V gene are MGHDK and SYGVNS. This CDR3 contains 17 residues. With 5 bases clipped from V and 4 bases from J, the junction kept 11 bases outside the gene matches. The CDR3 is CASSRISSGRFYNEQFF. Written as DNA, the CDR3 is TGTGCCAGCAGTCGTATTAGTAGCGGGAGGTTTTACAATGAGCAGTTCTTC.

The rearrangement joins TRBV30 to TRBJ2-7; tentatively, D is TRBD2 (5 bases). The ends were cut back, 4 bases at V and 3 bases at J, with 16 bases in the middle. This CDR3 contains 14 residues. Germline assignment: CDR1 GTSNPN and CDR2 SVGIG (reference sequence). DNA for the CDR3: TGTGCCTGGAACGAGGGCCGACGGTACTACGAGCAGTACTTC. Protein product: CAWNEGRRYYEQYF.

The CDR3 DNA reads as TGTGCCAGCAGCGTACTCCCCGGGAGTTTATCCTACAATGAGCAGTTCTTC. It yields the protein CASSVLPGSLSYNEQFF. The rearrangement links TRBV9 to TRBJ2-1; tentatively, D is TRBD2 (6 bases). V was trimmed by 1 base and J by 1 base, leaving 15 bases between them. This CDR3 is built from 17 residues. Per germline, CDR1 SGDLS and CDR2 YYNGEE.

The genes are TRBV5-1 and TRBJ2-6; 8 bases align to TRBD2. J gave up 0 bases and V 7 bases, and 12 bases lay outside the gene matches. CDR3 length equals 18 residues. The germline CDR1 and CDR2 sequences are SGHRS and YFSETQ. CDR3 DNA sequence: TGCGCCAGCTCCCGGGGGGGGGAACCAGGCTCTGGGGCCAACGTCCTGACTTTC. Its translation: CASSRGGEPGSGANVLTF.

The chain couples TRBV5-1 to TRBJ1-2, with D possibly being TRBD1 (5 bases). This CDR3 has 14 residues. Germline assignment: CDR1 SGHRS and CDR2 YFSETQ. V was pared by 1 base and J by 6 bases, with 13 bases between. The CDR3 loop reads CASSLSQGRHGYTF. The DNA of the CDR3 is TGCGCCAGCAGCTTGAGTCAGGGTAGGCATGGCTACACCTTC.

CDR3 DNA sequence: TGTGCCAGCAGTTACCAAGGGTTGGCGAATGAGCAGTTCTTC. Amino acids: CASSYQGLANEQFF. The chain uses TRBV6-5 and TRBJ2-1; D not certain. This CDR3 spans 14 amino acids. Germline loops: CDR1 MNHEY, CDR2 SVGAGI. V was shortened by 2 bases and J by 7 bases, with 12 bases between the two germline ends.